Listed here are 30 T cell receptor beta chains from one sample, sequenced in a study of blood T cell repertoires in COVID-19 (dated by TCRdb to between 2020 and 2021). Preparation of the library involved the immunoSEQ multiplex PCR assay. This immuneACCESS table, as held by TCRdb, lists in-frame sequences with V and J called but not all clones. Of the missing ones, under half trace to an unresolved V gene in checked studies; the others have no known cause. The sample records about 280,000 clones, around 85% of which are singletons. The top ten clones comprise 6% to 7% of the sample. The sample was PBMCs or T cells enriched from blood (not recorded which). The origin of the receptors is a woman aged 35 to 49 who had recovered from COVID-19.

The chain's CDR3 is CASSRTAYNEQFF. DNA of the CDR3: TGTGCCAGCTCACGTACTGCCTACAATGAGCAGTTCTTC. The chain is built from TRBV18 and TRBJ2-1; D is uncertain. Deletions cut 4 bases from V and 2 bases from J, with 6 bases between. This CDR3 is 13 amino acids long. Looked up from germline, CDR1 is KGHSH and CDR2 is LQKENI.

This clone was picked up a small number of times. The chain joins TRBV29-1 to TRBJ2-3; 8 bases match TRBD1. Losses at the gene ends were 4 bases for V and 6 bases for J; bases not matched to a gene: 6. The germline V gene encodes CDR1 SQVTM and CDR2 ANQGSEA. This CDR3 is built from 13 residues. The CDR3 bases are TGCAGCGTTGCCCAGGGGGCGAGGGATACGCAGTATTTT. Translation gives CSVAQGARDTQYF.

V usage is TRBV19 and J usage is TRBJ1-2, with 8 bases aligning to TRBD1. From germline, CDR1 is LNHDA and CDR2 SQIVND (reference sequence). The J segment lost 8 bases and the V segment lost 6 bases, leaving 2 bases of the junction unmatched. This CDR3 is 11 amino acids long. For the CDR3, the DNA is TGTGCCAGTAGGACAGGGGCGGGCTACACCTTC. Translation gives CASRTGAGYTF.

The rearrangement uses TRBV7-3 and TRBJ2-3; D is perhaps TRBD2 (5 bases). This CDR3 has 14 amino acids. Germline CDR1 reads SGHTA; CDR2 reads FQGTGA. With 0 bases removed from V and 5 bases from J, the gap between germline ends came to 9 bases. DNA for the CDR3: TGTGCCAGCAGCTTAACGCTAGGAGGAGATACGCAGTATTTT. Amino acids: CASSLTLGGDTQYF.

DNA for the CDR3: TGTGCCAGCAGCTTTAGGACTAGCGGGAGCAATGAGCAGTTCTTC. It specifies CASSFRTSGSNEQFF. V usage is TRBV7-9 and J usage is TRBJ2-1; 13 bases match TRBD2. Germline V CDR1 and CDR2: SEHNR, FQNEAQ (reference sequence). V shed 3 bases and J 6 bases; nucleotides not matched to a gene: 2. The length of the CDR3 is 15 residues.

J is TRBJ1-5 and V is TRBV7-9; possible D gene TRBD1, 5 bases. V was trimmed by 5 bases and J by 0 bases, leaving 8 bases between them. Per the germline V gene, CDR1 is SEHNR and CDR2 is FQNEAQ (reference sequence). The CDR3 covers 14 residues. This CDR3 reads CASSEQGSNQPQHF. DNA of the CDR3: TGTGCCAGCAGCGAGCAGGGTAGCAATCAGCCCCAGCATTTT.

The chain uses TRBV7-2 and TRBJ1-5; no reliable D call. CDR1 and CDR2 from the germline V gene are SGHTA and FQGNSA. The V end lost 1 base, the J end lost 3 bases, and 7 bases lay between the germline ends. The CDR3 runs 14 residues. CDR3 sequence reads: CASSLDQFNQPQHF. The CDR3 DNA reads as TGTGCCAGCAGCTTAGACCAGTTCAATCAGCCCCAGCATTTT. The full variable domain, completed using reference TRBV7-2 and TRBJ1-5, is GAGVSQSPSNKVTEKGKDVELRCDPISGHTALYWYRQSLGQGLEFLIYFQGNSAPDKSGLPSDRFSAERTGGSVSTLTIQRTQQEDSAVYLCASSLDQFNQPQHFGDGTRLSIL.

CDR3 coding DNA: TGTGCCAGCAGCGGACCAGGGGCAGACTATGGCTACACCTTC. Residues: CASSGPGADYGYTF. This chain links TRBV9 with TRBJ1-2, with D tentatively TRBD1 (6 bases). The CDR3 has 14 amino acids. V was trimmed by 3 bases and J by 3 bases, leaving 12 bases between them. Germline V gene data show CDR1 as SGDLS and CDR2 as YYNGEE.

The chain combines TRBV18 with TRBJ2-7; D not certain. The CDR3 runs 14 residues. Germline CDR1 and CDR2: KGHSH and LQKENI. V lost 2 bases, J lost 2 bases, and 10 bases lay in between. The CDR3 is CASSPGREPYEQYF. Here the CDR3 DNA reads TGTGCCAGCTCACCAGGGCGTGAGCCCTACGAGCAGTACTTC.

V is TRBV7-2 and J is TRBJ1-3; tentative D call: TRBD1 (5 bases). V was clipped by 3 bases and J by 0 bases, with 9 bases between them. Germline CDR1 is SGHTA and CDR2 is FQGNSA. The CDR3 length is 15 residues. This CDR3 is CASSFRGLSGNTIYF. The DNA of the CDR3 is TGTGCCAGCAGCTTTAGGGGTCTCTCTGGAAACACCATATATTTT.

The genes are TRBV5-4 and TRBJ2-1; 7 bases are a match to TRBD2. CDR1 is SGHNT, CDR2 YYREEE, per germline (reference sequence). This CDR3 spans 16 amino acids. Trimming removed 0 bases from V and 2 bases from J; junction bases left unmatched: 5. The CDR3 loop reads CASSLEQLAPYNEQFF. Here the CDR3 DNA reads TGTGCCAGCAGCTTGGAACAACTAGCGCCCTACAATGAGCAGTTCTTC.

This chain links TRBV14 with TRBJ1-2, with no clear D. The CDR3 sequence is 13 residues long. The V gene's germline CDR1 is SGHDN and CDR2 FVKESK. Between the trimmed V and J ends, which lost 4 bases and 7 bases, there was a span of 13 bases. The chain's CDR3 is CASSLGLKVGYTF. The CDR3 coding sequence is TGTGCCAGCAGCCTAGGACTAAAGGTTGGCTACACCTTC. The variable domain in full, completed from reference TRBV14 and TRBJ1-2, reads EAGVTQFPSHSVIEKGQTVTLRCDPISGHDNLYWYRRVMGKEIKFLLHFVKESKQDESGMPNNRFLAERTGGTYSTLKVQPAELEDSGVYFCASSLGLKVGYTFGSGTRLTVV.

Note on this clone: Other DNA variants within this sample encode the same CDR3. The chain employs TRBV7-2 and TRBJ1-2; D is unclear. V was pared by 3 bases and J by 4 bases, with 9 bases between. The CDR3 consists of 13 residues. Germline assignment: CDR1 SGHTA and CDR2 FQGNSA. CDR3 residues: CASSLEGLYGYTF. CDR3 DNA: TGTGCCAGCAGCTTGGAGGGCCTCTATGGCTACACCTTC.

This rearrangement joins TRBV28 to TRBJ2-7, with no clear D. Germline assignment: CDR1 MDHEN and CDR2 SYDVKM. Trimming pared 3 bases from V and 2 bases from J, leaving 20 bases between. The CDR3 consists of 17 residues. CDR3 loop: CASSFLGGKRLPYEQYF. Written as DNA, the CDR3 is TGTGCCAGCAGTTTCTTAGGTGGCAAACGACTCCCCTACGAGCAGTACTTC.

V and J are TRBV7-9 and TRBJ2-4, with a tentative D call TRBD2 (6 bases). The V gene's germline CDR1 is SEHNR and CDR2 FQNEAQ (reference sequence). Trimming took off 5 bases at V and 6 bases at J, with 14 bases between the two ends. CDR3 length: 14 amino acids. The CDR3 DNA follows: TGTGCCAGCAGCCCCCCACCAGCGGGAAACATTCAGTACTTC. It encodes CASSPPPAGNIQYF.

This chain uses TRBV11-2 with TRBJ2-1, with D possibly TRBD1 on 5 matching bases. CDR3 length equals 13 residues. Germline V lookup: CDR1 SGHAT, CDR2 FQNNGV. The V and J ends lost 0 bases and 8 bases respectively, with 8 bases between them. This CDR3 reads CASSLDQGDEQFF. CDR3 DNA sequence: TGTGCCAGCAGCTTAGATCAAGGGGATGAGCAGTTCTTC.

This chain uses TRBV28 with TRBJ1-5; TRBD1 matches 9 bases. The CDR3 has 16 residues. The V and J ends lost 5 bases and 3 bases, in that order; junction bases with no gene match: 8. CDR1 is MDHEN, CDR2 SYDVKM, per germline. Written as DNA, the CDR3 is TGTGCCAGCAGTCAAAACGACAGGGGGTACAATCAGCCCCAGCATTTT. This sequence encodes CASSQNDRGYNQPQHF.

V gene TRBV7-2 combines with J gene TRBJ2-1; maybe TRBD2 (5 bases). Germline loops: CDR1 SGHTA, CDR2 FQGNSA. The CDR3 spans 16 residues. Trimming took 4 bases from V and 6 from J, leaving 19 bases between them. This chain's CDR3 is CASSSFGRALRNEQFF. CDR3 DNA sequence: TGTGCCAGCAGCTCCTTTGGGCGGGCCCTCCGCAATGAGCAGTTCTTC.

The V gene is TRBV10-2, the J gene TRBJ2-1; TRBD2 might be the D (7 bases). V was pared by 4 bases and J by 12 bases, with 10 bases between. Germline CDR1 WSHSY, CDR2 SAAADI. CDR3 length: 11 residues. The chain's CDR3 is CASSGGGRQFF. Written as DNA, the CDR3 is TGCGCCAGCAGTGGGGGGGGCCGGCAGTTCTTC.

This clone was observed a single time. J is TRBJ2-3 and V is TRBV10-3, with TRBD1 identical over 8 bases. Trimming took 6 bases from V and 2 from J; bases not matched to a gene: 7. Germline V gene data show CDR1 as ENHRY and CDR2 as SYGVKD. CDR3 length equals 15 residues. The CDR3 DNA reads as TGTGCCATCAGGGAGACAGGGGTCTCCACAGATACGCAGTATTTT. This sequence encodes CAIRETGVSTDTQYF.

A single count supports this clone. The V and J genes are TRBV3-1 (or the pseudogene TRBV3-2) and TRBJ1-6; no clear D. The CDR3 length is 13 residues. Deletions cut 3 bases from V and 10 bases from J, with 10 bases between. Germline CDR1 reads LGHDT; CDR2 reads YNNKEL (reference sequence). CDR3 sequence (DNA): TGTGCCAGCAGCCAGAACACTAGGTCACCCCTCCACTTT. Encoded protein: CASSQNTRSPLHF.

This rearrangement joins TRBV29-1 to TRBJ2-2; D may be TRBD1 (5 bases). The CDR3 contains 14 residues. The ends were cut back, 7 bases at V and 0 bases at J, with 12 bases in the middle. CDR1 and CDR2 from the germline V gene are SQVTM and ANQGSEA. CDR3: CSARRTTNTGELFF. CDR3 nucleotide sequence: TGCAGCGCCCGCAGGACAACGAACACCGGGGAGCTGTTTTTT.

This clone was counted once. This chain links TRBV29-1 with TRBJ2-1; 11 nucleotides align to TRBD2. Germline CDR1 is SQVTM and CDR2 is ANQGSEA. The CDR3 length is 14 residues. After removal of 2 bases from V and 7 bases from J, the junction contained 4 bases not matched to a gene. Here the CDR3 DNA reads TGCAGCGTTGAAAGGGGGACTAGCGGTAATGAGCAGTTCTTC. Its protein is CSVERGTSGNEQFF.

This clone occurred once. V usage is TRBV4-3 and J usage is TRBJ2-2, with 9 bases fitting TRBD2. The CDR3 spans 19 residues. The germline V gene encodes CDR1 LGHNA and CDR2 YSLEER. The trim removed 1 base at V and 1 base at J, leaving 10 bases unmatched. CDR3: CASSQGVGAAGGNTGELFF. The CDR3 region has the DNA TGCGCCAGCAGCCAAGGGGTTGGTGCAGCGGGAGGGAACACCGGGGAGCTGTTTTTT.

The CDR3 sequence is CASSLGTGLSYEQYF. Here the CDR3 DNA reads TGTGCCAGCAGCTTGGGGACAGGGCTCTCCTACGAGCAGTACTTC. V is TRBV5-4 and J is TRBJ2-7; 8 positions match TRBD1. CDR3 length: 15 amino acids. V gave up 0 bases and J gave up 0 bases; unmatched junction bases: 2. Germline V gene sequence: CDR1 SGHNT, CDR2 YYREEE (reference sequence).

The chain joins TRBV7-2 to TRBJ2-2; 12 nucleotides line up with TRBD1. The V gene's germline CDR1 is SGHTA and CDR2 FQGNSA. The CDR3 is 17 residues long. V dropped 4 bases and J dropped 1; count of bases not matched to a gene: 4. The CDR3 sequence: CASSSWDRGLNTGELFF. The CDR3 DNA reads as TGTGCCAGCAGCTCGTGGGACAGGGGGCTGAACACCGGGGAGCTGTTTTTT.

Worth noting for this clone: Additional DNA sequences in this sample encode the identical CDR3. The rearrangement joins TRBV28 to TRBJ1-2, with D unclear. V was cut by 3 bases and J by 5 bases, with 4 bases left in between. There are 11 residues in the CDR3. Germline values: CDR1 MDHEN, CDR2 SYDVKM. CDR3: CASSFLYGYTF. For the CDR3, the DNA is TGTGCCAGCAGTTTCTTGTATGGCTACACCTTC.

CDR3 region: CASSLRPLGGHNEQFF. The CDR3 DNA reads TGTGCCAGCAGTTTAAGGCCCCTAGGGGGCCACAATGAGCAGTTCTTC. This chain uses TRBV27 with TRBJ2-1, with TRBD1 identical over 7 bases. Germline-derived CDR1 and CDR2 are MNHEY and SMNVEV (reference sequence). V lost 2 bases and J lost 5; bases outside the gene matches: 9. The CDR3 length is 16 residues.

This clone was detected only once. The CDR3: CASSLSRTGGVETQYF. In DNA form, the CDR3 reads TGTGCCAGCAGCCTGTCCCGGACAGGGGGCGTAGAGACCCAGTACTTC. The chain employs TRBV3-1 (or the pseudogene TRBV3-2) and TRBJ2-5; 11 bases are a match to TRBD1. The CDR3 sequence is 16 residues long. V lost 4 bases, J lost 4 bases, and 8 bases stayed unmatched. Looked up from germline, CDR1 is LGHDT and CDR2 is YNNKEL (reference sequence).

The chain has TRBV2 and TRBJ2-7, with D possibly matching TRBD2 (6 bases). Germline CDR1 is SNHLY and CDR2 is FYNNEI. The CDR3 loop spans 13 amino acids. V was pared by 6 bases and J by 6 bases, with 15 bases between. The DNA for the CDR3 is TGTGCCAGCAGCCTCGGGGGAGCCGGCGAGCAGTACTTC. It translates to CASSLGGAGEQYF.